This T cell receptor beta chain was obtained from a study of blood T cell repertoires in COVID-19. Study-wide background: Samples representing acute and convalescent COVID-19 were sourced from the United States, Italy and Spain.

How the authors handled the data: How many nucleated cells were present was estimated from reference gene primer amplification. Assay: immunoSEQ multiplex PCR; the TCRdb copy retains only in-frame clones and omits some. V, J and clone size reflect that table, while D and trimming were determined from the DNA. The repertoire holds a few hundred thousand clones, over 75% seen once, with about 1.6% in the top ten. The germline V gene has CDR1 LGHNA and CDR2 YNFKEQ. The length of the CDR3 is 14 residues. V lost 4 bases and J lost 8, with 14 bases in between. Individuals drawn from 24 US areas were about 18 to 100 years old. Membership in each cohort depended on participant-reported clinical history.

The receptor was isolated from a man aged 35 to 55 who had recovered from COVID-19. V is TRBV4-2 and J is TRBJ1-4; D unresolved. The specimen sequenced was PBMCs or T cells enriched from blood (not recorded which). CDR3 region: CASSPGSPEEKLFF. The CDR3 coding sequence is TGTGCCAGCAGCCCCGGTTCGCCGGAGGAAAAACTGTTTTTT.